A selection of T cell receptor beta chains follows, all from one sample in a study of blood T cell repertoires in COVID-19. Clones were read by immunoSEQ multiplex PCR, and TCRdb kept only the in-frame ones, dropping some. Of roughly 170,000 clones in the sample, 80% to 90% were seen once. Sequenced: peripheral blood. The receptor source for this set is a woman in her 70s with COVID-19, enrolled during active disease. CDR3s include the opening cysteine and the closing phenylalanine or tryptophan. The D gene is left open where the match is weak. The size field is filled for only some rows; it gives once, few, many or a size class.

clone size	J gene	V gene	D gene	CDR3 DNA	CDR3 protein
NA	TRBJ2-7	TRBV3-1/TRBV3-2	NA	TGTGCCAGCAGCCAGCGGGACCTCTCCTACGAGCAGTACTTC	CASSQRDLSYEQYF
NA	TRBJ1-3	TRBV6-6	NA	TGTGCCAGCAGTCCAGAAGGGGCGGAATTCTCTGGAAACACCATATATTTT	CASSPEGAEFSGNTIYF
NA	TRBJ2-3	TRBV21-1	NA	TGTGCCAGCAGCCTCGCGGGAGGGCCAGATACGCAGTATTTT	CASSLAGGPDTQYF
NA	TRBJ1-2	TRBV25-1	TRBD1	TGTGCCAGCAGAAAAACCGGGACAGCTATGAGCTACACCTTC	CASRKTGTAMSYTF
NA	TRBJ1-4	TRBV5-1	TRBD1	TGCGCCAGCAGCGCGCCGGGACAGCCTAATGAAAAACTGTTTTTT	CASSAPGQPNEKLFF
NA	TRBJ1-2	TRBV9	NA	TGTGCCAGCAGCGATTCCGACAGACCAGTTAATGGGAACTATGGCTACACCTTC	CASSDSDRPVNGNYGYTF
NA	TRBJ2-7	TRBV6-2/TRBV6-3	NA	TGTGCCAGCAGCCAACCTTATGGACTGATCTCCTACGAGCAGTACTTC	CASSQPYGLISYEQYF
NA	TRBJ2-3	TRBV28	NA	TGTGCCAGCAGCCATCCAGCAGGGTTTAGCACAGATACGCAGTATTTT	CASSHPAGFSTDTQYF
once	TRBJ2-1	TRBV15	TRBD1	TGTGCCACCAGCAGGTACGGGGCAGACAGGGAAATTATGACCACGCTATACAATGAGCAGTTCTTC	CATSRYGADREIMTTLYNEQFF
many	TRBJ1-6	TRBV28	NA	TGTGCCACCGTACAGGGTTCCTATAATTCACCCCTCCACTTT	CATVQGSYNSPLHF
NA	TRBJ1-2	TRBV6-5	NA	TGTGCCAGCACACAGGGTTTAGGTAGCTATGGCTACACCTTC	CASTQGLGSYGYTF
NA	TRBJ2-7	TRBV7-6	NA	TGTGCCAGCAGCTCAAATAGGATAGCGGCCCCCTACGAGCAGTACTTC	CASSSNRIAAPYEQYF
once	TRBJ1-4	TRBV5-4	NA	TGTGCCAGCAGCTTATCCGGAGGGGATGAAAAACTGTTTTTT	CASSLSGGDEKLFF
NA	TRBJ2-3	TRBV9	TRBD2	TGTGCCAGCAGCGATAGGGGACTAGGGCAGGATACGCAGTATTTT	CASSDRGLGQDTQYF
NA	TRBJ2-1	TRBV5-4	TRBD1	TGTGCCAGCAGCCCGGACAGGGAGCGCGTAAGGGAGCAGTTCTTC	CASSPDRERVREQFF
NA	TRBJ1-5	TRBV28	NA	TGTGCCAGCAGTTTAACATCTCAGCCCCAGCATTTT	CASSLTSQPQHF
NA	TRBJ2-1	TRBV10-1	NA	TGCGCCAGCAGCTTCGGGGAGACGAGCTCCTACAATGAGCAGTTCTTC	CASSFGETSSYNEQFF
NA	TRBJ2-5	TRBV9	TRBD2	TGTGCCAGCAGCGCGAAACTAGCGGGAGGTCAAGAGACCCAGTACTTC	CASSAKLAGGQETQYF
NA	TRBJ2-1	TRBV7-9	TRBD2	TGTGCCAGCAGCTTAGTACAACTAGCGGGAGGGCCGTGGTTCTTC	CASSLVQLAGGPWFF
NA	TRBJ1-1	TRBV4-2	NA	TGTGCCAGCAGCCGTCCATCGGGGAGGCGAACTGAAGCTTTCTTT	CASSRPSGRRTEAFF
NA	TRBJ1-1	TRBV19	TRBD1	TGTGCCAGTAGTATAGAGACAGGGGGCGCGAGGAACACTGAAGCTTTCTTT	CASSIETGGARNTEAFF
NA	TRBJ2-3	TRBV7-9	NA	TGTGCCAGCAGCTTAGTCGGGGGTACGCAGTATTTT	CASSLVGGTQYF
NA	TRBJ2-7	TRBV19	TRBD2	TGTGCCAGTAGTATGCGGCCACCGTCTAGCGGGAGGAGCCACGAGCAGTACTTC	CASSMRPPSSGRSHEQYF
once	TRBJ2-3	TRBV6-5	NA	TGTGCCAGCAGTAACGGGGCAGATACGCAGTATTTT	CASSNGADTQYF
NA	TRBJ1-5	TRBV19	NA	TGTGCCAGTAGCGGACAGTCAAATCAGCCCCAGCATTTT	CASSGQSNQPQHF
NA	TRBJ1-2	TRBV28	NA	TGTGCCAGCAGTTTAGTTAGCTATGGCTACACCTTC	CASSLVSYGYTF
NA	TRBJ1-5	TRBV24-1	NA	TGTGCCACCAGCAGGGGAGGGGGTAATCAGCCCCAGCATTTT	CATSRGGGNQPQHF
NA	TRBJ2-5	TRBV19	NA	TGTGCCAGTAGTACCAGGGGGACCCAGTACTTC	CASSTRGTQYF
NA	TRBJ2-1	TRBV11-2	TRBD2	TGTGCCAGCAGCCCGCGGGGGGAGGCCCTATCCTCCTACAATGAGCAGTTCTTC	CASSPRGEALSSYNEQFF
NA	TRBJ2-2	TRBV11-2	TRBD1	TGTGCCAGCACCATACGGGACAGGAGCACCGGGGAGCTGTTTTTT	CASTIRDRSTGELFF
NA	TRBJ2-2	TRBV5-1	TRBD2	TGCGCCAGCAGCTTGCAAGGGACTAGCGGGAGCGGAATCGGGGAGCTGTTTTTT	CASSLQGTSGSGIGELFF